The present entry profiles one T cell receptor beta chain with its context. This clonotype was observed many times. What this receptor recognizes is not known. Base qualities were left out, and no much larger clone turns up one base away. These data are taken from a study of patients and donors after allogeneic stem cell transplantation (dated by TCRdb to about 2020). The library came from RT-PCR. Sequencer: NextSeq 550. TCRdb reran the public reads through fastp at Q25 and MiXCR, keeping productive beta chains. Each entry is one CDR3 protein sequence, shown with its most common DNA and genes. The sample table lists about 230,000 distinct CDR3 sequences, over 12% of them with a count of one. The ten largest clones represent 9.5% to 13% of the sample. CDR1 SGHRS and CDR2 YFSETQ were looked up in the germline V gene. The CDR3 sequence holds 14 residues, the cysteine and phenylalanine included. Only the CDR3 DNA is retained, 42 bases long and in frame from the first base. At the junction V is shortened by 3 bases and J by 2 bases, with 12 bases in between.

The sequenced sample consisted of blood, either unsorted or a sorted T cell fraction (not recorded which). This receptor was taken from a human donor who was either an allogeneic HSCT recipient or a stem cell or donor lymphocyte infusion donor (not recorded which). It is not recorded whose cells these are; they may come from a transplant donor. Here the chain combines TRBV5-1 and TRBJ2-7; TRBD1 might be the D gene, on 6 matching bases. DNA sequence: TGCGCCAGCAGCTCCACAGGGATAGCCTACGAGCAGTACTTC. It specifies CASSSTGIAYEQYF. Beyond the CDR3, the reference TRBV5-1 and TRBJ2-7 genes provide the residues; the full variable domain reads: KAGVTQTPRYLIKTRGQQVTLSCSPISGHRSVSWYQQTPGQGLQFLFEYFSETQRNKGNFPGRFSGRQFSNSRSEMNVSTLELGDSALYLCASSSTGIAYEQYFGPGTRLTVT.